Below, one T cell receptor beta chain is given with its context. What this receptor recognizes is not known. No base-level quality is on record; no much larger clone is a single base apart. With the immunoSEQ assay, which is a bias-controlled multiplex PCR relying on V- and J-specific primers, TCR beta CDR3 regions were amplified from genomic DNA. In a second PCR step, the CDR3 amplicons were tagged with a proprietary barcode plus Illumina adapter sequences. CDR3 libraries were sequenced on an Illumina MiSeq instrument. Under the source paper's analysis protocol: immunoSEQ Analyzer 3.0 was used for export and quality control, with R Bioconductor and Immunarch used for downstream analyses. Only productive rearrangements in the normalized downsampled data set went into calculating the repertoire metrics. In the normalized cohort, a clonotype counted as pathologically expanded if the clonotype was larger than 5 templates. The Inverse Simpson Index served as the measure of repertoire diversity. To capture all clonotypes, the CMV-specificity analyses were run on the non-normalized data set. Not all clones reach the TCRdb copy of this immuneACCESS table, which keeps in-frame sequences only. Checked studies attribute under half of the gap to unresolved V genes and leave the rest unexplained. V, J and clone size are taken as reported in that table, and D and trimming were inferred from the DNA itself. Counted in this sample were about 6,800 clones; about 98% of them appeared once. The ten largest clones take up approximately 0.64% of the sample.

The cysteine opens and the phenylalanine closes a CDR3 of 13 amino acids. Only the CDR3 portion is preserved as DNA: 39 bases, with reading frame beginning at the first base. Sequences SGHAT (CDR1) and FQNNGV (CDR2) are obtained from the germline V gene. The trim is 3 bases for V and 1 base for J, with a gap of 6 bases between the germline ends. This sample is drawn from a study of T cell clonotyping in hematopoietic cell transplantation (dated by TCRdb to about 2021). As for the study more broadly: The study collected 110 to 150 blood samples from 35 consecutive transplant recipients and their related donors. Recruitment of patients was conducted between September 2015 and January 2017, and follow-up was continued until late 2020 or death.

Summary of the overall study and its limitations: Just a small fraction of recipient repertoires overlapped with donor repertoires, and more than 95% appeared de novo at the given depth. After transplant, TCR diversity in recipients dropped, and pathologically expanded clonotypes increased progressively from day 30 to day 180. The sample size was limited, and CD4 and CD8 repertoire contributions could not be separated because cells were not sorted. Inverse Simpson Index values from donors and from recipients before transplant predicted broader TCR repertoire diversity after transplant.

The time point label, read with the paper, signifies: 30 days after allo-HCT. Blood samples were obtained from recipients approximately 28 days before transplant and at days 30, 100 and 180 after transplant. Using Nuclei Lysis Solution, genomic DNA was extracted from unfractionated peripheral blood mononuclear cells that were either fresh or cryopreserved. The source material was PBMCs, sampled 30 days after allogeneic stem cell transplant. The TCR sequence derives from a male patient between 55 and 70 years old who had an allogeneic stem cell transplant from a related donor, so the T cells may come from the graft donor. Some clones in this sample may be carry-over from other donors' samples. The sequence is built from TRBV11-2 and TRBJ1-1, with TRBD1 as a weak D call on 5 bases. The DNA is TGTGCCAGCAGCTTCAGGGAGAACACTGAAGCTTTCTTT. Translation gives CASSFRENTEAFF.